The present entry profiles one T cell receptor (beta chain) with its context. The antigen remains undetermined. The junction shows a germline mismatch at one end, possibly a read error. Original processing notes: Between-group CDR3 differences, defined by clinicopathological status, yielded a distant-metastasis classifier for papillary thyroid cancer. TCRdb re-called the PCR reads through MiXCR. The V and J calls were determined by TCRdb, not by the authors. This sample has more than 10,000 clones; 30% to 40% occur once, and the top ten carry over 9.5%. The data are from a study of metastatic and nonmetastatic thyroid tumors. Looking at the study overall: Malignant and benign thyroid patients had repertoires compared in peripheral blood and tumor or nodule tissue. Points from the study as a whole: It was reportedly found that TCR beta diversity was significantly higher in malignant thyroid tumors than in benign nodules, a difference seen in both blood and tumor samples.

The entire patient cohort was treatment-naive prior to thyroid surgery. The receptor's source is a male donor with papillary thyroid cancer or a benign thyroid nodule (not recorded which). Some clones in this sample may be carry-over from other donors' samples. Sample: tumor tissue.

CDR3 sequence (DNA): TGTGCCACCAGCATTGGACAGGGGTCAACAGATACACAGTATTTT. Translated, it gives CATSIGQGSTDTQYF. The rearrangement links TRBV15 to TRBJ2-3; TRBD1 matches at 9 bases. Germline CDR1 and CDR2: LNHNV and YYDKDF (reference sequence). This CDR3 contains 15 residues.